What follows are 25 T cell receptor beta chains derived from one specimen sequenced in a study of blood T cell repertoires in COVID-19. The method was immunoSEQ multiplex PCR; TCRdb's version includes in-frame clones alone and lacks a portion of them. The sample has 250,000 to 300,000 clones, roughly nine tenths seen once. Sequenced material: PBMCs or T cells enriched from blood (not recorded which). Receptors originate from a human donor in a cohort exposed to, infected with or recovered from COVID-19 (not recorded which). The donor label of this sample is uncertain.

This chain links TRBV2 with TRBJ2-5; weak D call: TRBD2 (6 bases). Germline V gene data show CDR1 as SNHLY and CDR2 as FYNNEI. V was pared by 6 bases and J by 5 bases, with 19 bases between. The CDR3 runs to 15 residues. CDR3 region: CASRATPRGWETQYF. CDR3 in DNA: TGTGCCAGCAGGGCTACGCCCCGGGGGTGGGAGACCCAGTACTTC. The whole variable domain, filled in from reference TRBV2 and TRBJ2-5, reads EPEVTQTPSHQVTQMGQEVILRCVPISNHLYFYWYRQILGQKVEFLVSFYNNEISEKSEIFDDQFSVERPDGSNFTLKIRSTKLEDSAMYFCASRATPRGWETQYFGPGTRLLVL.

This clone was observed a single time. This chain connects TRBV5-1 to TRBJ1-4; 10 bases match TRBD1. This CDR3 has 15 residues. In germline, CDR1 is SGHRS, CDR2 YFSETQ. The J segment lost 4 bases and the V segment lost 4 bases, leaving 4 bases of the junction unmatched. The CDR3 sequence: CASSPGQGYNEKLFF. The DNA for the CDR3 is TGCGCCAGCAGCCCGGGACAGGGGTATAATGAAAAACTGTTTTTT.

V gene TRBV9 combines with J gene TRBJ2-3; possible D gene TRBD1, 5 bases. CDR1 is SGDLS, CDR2 YYNGEE, per germline. Trimming removed 4 bases from V and 5 bases from J, with 11 bases in between. The CDR3 is 13 residues long. CDR3 residues: CASSPPRGDTQYF. In DNA form, the CDR3 reads TGTGCCAGCAGCCCACCAAGGGGAGATACGCAGTATTTT.

The V call is TRBV7-3, the J call TRBJ1-6; 7 bases line up with TRBD1. CDR3 length: 14 residues. Germline V gene lookup returns CDR1 SGHTA and CDR2 FQGTGA. The V and J ends lost 2 bases and 7 bases, in that order; junction bases with no gene match: 2. CDR3 region: CASSLSGGNSPLHF. The CDR3 DNA is TGTGCCAGCAGCTTATCAGGGGGGAATTCACCCCTCCACTTT.

The CDR3 here is CASSLMGARDTEAFF. Here the CDR3 DNA reads TGTGCCAGCAGCTTGATGGGGGCGCGAGACACTGAAGCTTTCTTT. This chain uses TRBV28 with TRBJ1-1, with D possibly TRBD1 on 6 matching bases. The germline V gene encodes CDR1 MDHEN and CDR2 SYDVKM. V lost 6 bases and J lost 3, with 17 bases in between. The CDR3 totals 15 residues.

The chain joins TRBV7-8 to TRBJ2-5; D not resolved. The CDR3 extends over 14 amino acids. The V gene's germline CDR1 is SGHVS and CDR2 FQNEAQ. Trimming took off 1 base at V and 0 bases at J, with 6 bases between the two ends. The CDR3 nucleotides are TGTGCCAGCAGCTTAGGGGCGAACCAAGAGACCCAGTACTTC. This encodes CASSLGANQETQYF. Based on the CDR3 plus reference TRBV7-8 and TRBJ2-5, the full variable domain is GAGVSQSPRYKVAKRGQDVALRCDPISGHVSLFWYQQALGQGPEFLTYFQNEAQLDKSGLPSDRFFAERPEGSVSTLKIQRTQQEDSAVYLCASSLGANQETQYFGPGTRLLVL.

Only one count was recorded for this clone. The CDR3 sequence is CASSVEEGYSGEAFF. The CDR3 bases are TGTGCCAGCAGCGTAGAAGAGGGATACAGCGGTGAGGCTTTCTTT. The gene calls are TRBV9 and TRBJ1-1; D unclear. There are 15 residues in the CDR3. Trimming stripped 0 bases from V and 11 bases from J, with 20 bases between. Germline values: CDR1 SGDLS, CDR2 YYNGEE.

This clone occurred a few times. The chain uses TRBV29-1 and TRBJ1-3, with no clear D. Per germline, CDR1 SQVTM and CDR2 ANQGSEA. Between the trimmed V and J ends, which lost 4 bases and 0 bases, there was a span of 7 bases. This CDR3 is 13 amino acids long. The CDR3 DNA follows: TGCAGCGTTGGGGCCGTCTCTGGAAACACCATATATTTT. Protein: CSVGAVSGNTIYF.

This chain joins TRBV7-3 and TRBJ2-1, with D perhaps matching TRBD1 (8 bases). Germline loops: CDR1 SGHTA, CDR2 FQGTGA. Between the trimmed V and J ends, which lost 6 bases and 3 bases, there was a span of 15 bases. The CDR3 is 15 amino acids. Here the CDR3 reads CASRSTGEGYNEQFF. The CDR3 region has the DNA TGTGCCAGCAGATCGACAGGGGAGGGCTACAATGAGCAGTTCTTC.

CDR3 residues: CASSPRAGGQETQYF. CDR3 nucleotides: TGTGCCAGCTCACCACGGGCAGGGGGGCAAGAGACCCAGTACTTC. This chain connects TRBV18 to TRBJ2-5; tentative D call: TRBD1 (7 bases). The germline V and J ends were trimmed by 1 base and 2 bases, with 11 bases remaining between them. There are 15 residues in the CDR3. The germline gives CDR1 KGHSH, CDR2 LQKENI.

CDR3 amino acids: CASSQDRDYAYEQYF. CDR3 in DNA: TGCGCCAGCAGCCAAGATCGGGACTACGCCTACGAGCAGTACTTC. The chain has TRBV4-3 and TRBJ2-7; TRBD2 matches 7 bases. Germline CDR1 and CDR2: LGHNA and YSLEER. This CDR3 has 15 residues. The trim removed 0 bases at V and 2 bases at J, leaving 4 bases unmatched.

The table lists this clone with a count of one. The chain recombines TRBV19 with TRBJ2-7; maybe TRBD1 (5 bases). Trimming took off 10 bases at V and 0 bases at J, with 13 bases between the two ends. The CDR3 has 13 amino acids. The germline V gene encodes CDR1 LNHDA and CDR2 SQIVND (reference sequence). The chain's CDR3 is CATSQAYSYEQYF. The CDR3 DNA reads TGTGCCACCTCACAGGCCTACTCCTACGAGCAGTACTTC. Complete variable domain (other parts from reference TRBV19 and TRBJ2-7): DGGITQSPKYLFRKEGQNVTLSCEQNLNHDAMYWYRQDPGQGLRLIYYSQIVNDFQKGDIAEGYSVSREKKESFPLTVTSAQKNPTAFYLCATSQAYSYEQYFGPGTRLTVT.

This chain joins TRBV5-1 and TRBJ1-5; no reliable D call. The CDR3 covers 14 residues. Trimming took off 0 bases at V and 1 base at J, with 5 bases between the two ends. Germline V gene sequence: CDR1 SGHRS, CDR2 YFSETQ. The CDR3 sequence is CASSLVPSNQPQHF. CDR3 DNA sequence: TGCGCCAGCAGCTTGGTTCCGAGCAATCAGCCCCAGCATTTT.

V gene TRBV5-1 combines with J gene TRBJ1-2; D is ambiguous. CDR1 and CDR2 (germline): SGHRS, YFSETQ. This CDR3 has 11 residues. V was shortened by 0 bases and J by 10 bases, with 7 bases between the two germline ends. CDR3 DNA: TGCGCCAGCAGCTTGGACAGAGACTACACCTTC. Residues: CASSLDRDYTF.

The chain uses TRBV19 and TRBJ1-4; D perhaps matches TRBD1 (5 bases). The CDR3 spans 13 residues. Germline values: CDR1 LNHDA, CDR2 SQIVND (reference sequence). V was trimmed by 3 bases and J by 7 bases, leaving 9 bases between them. The CDR3 nucleotides read TGTGCCAGTAGTATCAGGCAGGGTGAAAAACTGTTTTTT. Translation gives CASSIRQGEKLFF.

The chain is built from TRBV6-5 and TRBJ1-4; 8 bases fit TRBD1. The trim removed 2 bases at V and 8 bases at J, leaving 4 bases unmatched. The CDR3 consists of 14 residues. Looked up from germline, CDR1 is MNHEY and CDR2 is SVGAGI. Here the CDR3 reads CASSYKGQVEKLFF. Here the CDR3 DNA reads TGTGCCAGCAGTTACAAGGGACAGGTCGAAAAACTGTTTTTT.

This clone showed up just a few times. V is TRBV29-1 and J is TRBJ1-2, with TRBD1 matching over 7 bases. Germline V CDR1 and CDR2: SQVTM, ANQGSEA. CDR3 length: 13 amino acids. J was trimmed by 2 bases and V by 6 bases; bases with no gene match: 6. CDR3 protein: CSVPTGVNYGYTF. CDR3 in DNA: TGCAGCGTACCAACAGGGGTGAACTATGGCTACACCTTC.

This clone showed up just a few times. The chain carries TRBV3-1 (or the pseudogene TRBV3-2) and TRBJ2-7; D might be TRBD2 (6 bases). CDR3 length: 15 residues. CDR1 LGHDT and CDR2 YNNKEL come from the germline V gene (reference sequence). Deletions cut 4 bases from V and 5 bases from J, with 18 bases between. The CDR3 coding sequence is TGTGCCAGCAGCCTTACGCGGGACCCTTACGACGAGCAGTACTTC. Its protein product is CASSLTRDPYDEQYF.

The chain couples TRBV27 to TRBJ2-3; D call uncertain. The CDR3 spans 15 residues. The V gene's germline CDR1 is MNHEY and CDR2 SMNVEV (reference sequence). Trimming took off 3 bases at V and 2 bases at J, with 12 bases between the two ends. The CDR3 DNA reads as TGTGCCAGCAGTTTTTGGGCCGGATACACAGATACGCAGTATTTT. This codes for CASSFWAGYTDTQYF.

The chain combines TRBV7-2 with TRBJ1-2; unclear D gene. The CDR3 spans 14 residues. The germline CDR1 and CDR2 sequences are SGHTA and FQGNSA. V dropped 5 bases and J dropped 0 bases, with 10 bases sitting between them. In nucleotides, the CDR3 is TGTGCCAGCAGCCCTAATCAACCTAACTATGGCTACACCTTC. Translating it yields CASSPNQPNYGYTF.

The J gene is TRBJ1-4, the V gene TRBV9; TRBD1 matches at 12 bases. Germline CDR1 is SGDLS and CDR2 is YYNGEE. This CDR3 spans 14 amino acids. The ends lost 3 bases at V and 11 bases at J; junction bases unmatched: 5. This CDR3 is CASSDGTGGGKLFF. CDR3 sequence (DNA): TGTGCCAGCAGCGACGGGACAGGGGGCGGGAAACTGTTTTTT.

This sequence joins TRBV3-1 (or the pseudogene TRBV3-2) and TRBJ2-1; TRBD1 matches at 7 bases. Germline V gene lookup returns CDR1 LGHDT and CDR2 YNNKEL (reference sequence). The CDR3 loop spans 15 amino acids. The trim removed 4 bases at V and 6 bases at J, leaving 9 bases unmatched. CDR3 DNA sequence: TGTGCCAGCAGCCCCCAGACAGGGCTTTTCAATGAGCAGTTCTTC. Encoded protein: CASSPQTGLFNEQFF.

The rearrangement uses TRBV19 and TRBJ1-5, with a tentative D call TRBD1 (5 bases). Trimming removed 4 bases at V and 2 bases at J, with 12 bases between. Germline values: CDR1 LNHDA, CDR2 SQIVND (reference sequence). This CDR3 is 15 amino acids long. The CDR3 DNA reads TGTGCCAGTAGTACGGGGGAATGGGGCAATCAGCCCCAGCATTTT. As protein: CASSTGEWGNQPQHF.

The chain carries TRBV11-2 and TRBJ1-3, with a weak D call TRBD1 (6 bases). The V gene's germline CDR1 is SGHAT and CDR2 FQNNGV. This CDR3 spans 13 amino acids. Trimming shortened V by 5 bases and J by 15 bases, and 20 bases separated the two germline ends. CDR3 nucleotide sequence: TGTGCCAGCAGCATCCCGGGACACCCGGCGGAATATTTT. As protein: CASSIPGHPAEYF.

This clone was detected once. The genes are TRBV10-3 and TRBJ1-5, with D unresolved. Trimming pared 5 bases from V and 2 bases from J, leaving 10 bases between. Germline CDR1 ENHRY, CDR2 SYGVKD. The CDR3 length is 14 residues. The CDR3: CAISHRGGNQPQHF. The CDR3 DNA follows: TGTGCCATCAGTCACCGCGGGGGCAATCAGCCCCAGCATTTT.